Listed here are 29 T cell receptor beta chains from one sample, sequenced in a study of T cells after yellow fever vaccination. MiXCR, applied by TCRdb to the 5' RACE reads, yields one record per CDR3 protein. The sample yields about 310,000 distinct CDR3 sequences, around 4% seen once. Material: PBMCs, obtained on the day of the yellow fever booster vaccination. These receptors were collected from a man between 18 and 29 years old who received the YFV17D yellow fever vaccine.

This clonotype was counted many times. The chain uses TRBV4-3 and TRBJ1-1; weak D call: TRBD1 (6 bases). V lost 0 bases and J lost 4, with 9 bases in between. Per germline, CDR1 LGHNA and CDR2 YSLEER. The CDR3 runs to 14 residues. The DNA for the CDR3 is TGCGCCAGCAGCCAAGAACAGGGCTCCACTGAAGCTTTCTTT. Protein product: CASSQEQGSTEAFF.

V gene TRBV4-3 combines with J gene TRBJ1-4, with D perhaps TRBD1 (5 bases). This CDR3 spans 13 amino acids. V was pared by 4 bases and J by 8 bases, with 11 bases between. Germline assignment: CDR1 LGHNA and CDR2 YSLEER. The CDR3 coding sequence is TGCGCCAGCAGCCCCCAGGGAAAGGAAAAACTGTTTTTT. This encodes CASSPQGKEKLFF.

The table lists this clonotype with many counts. The chain uses TRBV4-1 and TRBJ1-2; TRBD1 matches 7 bases. The length of the CDR3 is 20 residues. The germline V gene has CDR1 MGHRA and CDR2 YSYEKL. Trimming removed 2 bases from V and 1 base from J; junction bases left unmatched: 19. The CDR3 region is CASSQPQARQGAGFNYGYTF. In DNA form, the CDR3 reads TGCGCCAGCAGCCAACCCCAAGCCCGACAGGGAGCAGGATTTAACTATGGCTACACCTTC.

V and J are TRBV7-2 and TRBJ1-1, with unresolved D. This CDR3 spans 13 amino acids. Deletions cut 6 bases from V and 0 bases from J, with 8 bases between. CDR1 and CDR2 from the germline V gene are SGHTA and FQGNSA. The CDR3 DNA follows: TGTGCCAGCAGAAGGACGGTGAACACTGAAGCTTTCTTT. Encoded protein: CASRRTVNTEAFF.

This clonotype was found many times. J is TRBJ2-1 and V is TRBV5-1; D may correspond to TRBD1 or TRBD2 (5 bases each). Trimming left V 1 base short and J 6 bases short, with 11 bases between. The CDR3 spans 14 residues. Germline V lookup: CDR1 SGHRS, CDR2 YFSETQ. DNA of the CDR3: TGCGCCAGCAGCTTGTCAGGGCGGGTCAATGAGCAGTTCTTC. Translation gives CASSLSGRVNEQFF.

V and J are TRBV7-2 and TRBJ1-6; 7 nucleotides align to TRBD1. Per germline, CDR1 SGHTA and CDR2 FQGNSA. V gave up 4 bases and J gave up 6 bases; unmatched junction bases: 6. CDR3 size: 15 residues. For the CDR3, the DNA is TGTGCCAGCAGCTGGGGACAGAGCTTTAATTCACCCCTCCACTTT. Translation gives CASSWGQSFNSPLHF.

The V and J genes are TRBV5-1 and TRBJ2-6; 8 positions match TRBD1. This CDR3 has 18 amino acids. Germline-derived CDR1 and CDR2 are SGHRS and YFSETQ. Unmatched junction bases numbered 10, after V lost 3 bases and J lost 2 bases. The CDR3 reads CASSYGTGLLTGANVLTF. For the CDR3, the DNA is TGCGCCAGCAGCTACGGGACAGGTCTGCTAACTGGGGCCAACGTCCTGACTTTC.

This clonotype was recorded at least ten times. V is TRBV21-1 and J is TRBJ2-5. TRBV21-1 is noted as a pseudogene. This CDR3 is 14 amino acids long. The CDR3 spells CASSNPSLKETQYF. CDR3 nucleotide sequence: TGTGCCAGCAGCAATCCAAGCCTCAAAGAGACCCAGTACTTC.

This clonotype showed up just a few times. V is TRBV20-1 and J is TRBJ2-7; 8 positions agree with TRBD2. The CDR3 is 14 residues long. V was clipped by 4 bases and J by 4 bases; unmatched bases: 9. Germline CDR1 and CDR2: DFQATT and SNEGSKA (reference sequence). CDR3: CSANPPGLGYEQYV. CDR3 coding DNA: TGCAGTGCTAACCCTCCGGGACTAGGGTACGAGCAGTACGTC.

Turning to this clonotype: It may be a read error: a sequence one base away is much more abundant. This chain links TRBV7-9 with TRBJ2-5, with 8 bases that match TRBD2. This CDR3 has 13 amino acids. Germline values: CDR1 SEHNR, CDR2 FQNEAQ (reference sequence). Trimming took 8 bases from V and 5 from J; bases not matched to a gene: 7. CDR3 sequence reads: CASGGGGMETQYF. The CDR3 DNA reads TGTGCCAGCGGGGGCGGGGGGATGGAGACCCAGTACTTC.

The chain uses TRBV7-2 and TRBJ1-1, with D tentatively TRBD1 (6 bases). Germline V gene lookup returns CDR1 SGHTA and CDR2 FQGNSA. V was shortened by 5 bases and J by 5 bases, with 15 bases between the two germline ends. The length of the CDR3 is 14 residues. CDR3 sequence (DNA): TGTGCCAGCAGCGCAAGGGGGGATGGAACTGAAGCTTTCTTT. Translating it yields CASSARGDGTEAFF.

This clonotype appeared many times. V usage is TRBV5-5 and J usage is TRBJ2-2; the D gene is possibly TRBD1 (6 bases). Germline V CDR1 and CDR2: SGHKS, YYEKEE (reference sequence). The CDR3 covers 15 residues. V was shortened by 0 bases and J by 4 bases, with 10 bases between the two germline ends. CDR3 sequence: CASSLVGAATGELFF. The CDR3 nucleotides are TGTGCCAGCAGCTTGGTGGGGGCTGCCACCGGGGAGCTGTTTTTT.

This clonotype was observed at least ten times. The rearrangement links TRBV7-9 to TRBJ1-1; D gene ambiguous. CDR3 length: 14 residues. Germline V lookup: CDR1 SEHNR, CDR2 FQNEAQ (reference sequence). The V end was cut by 2 bases, the J end by 1 base, with 8 bases between. The CDR3 coding sequence is TGTGCCAGCAGCTTATGGGATAGGAACACTGAAGCTTTCTTT. It is translated as CASSLWDRNTEAFF.

This clonotype was counted ten times or more. The chain links TRBV9 to TRBJ2-5, with 8 bases lining up with TRBD2. V lost 0 bases and J lost 5; bases outside the gene matches: 3. The CDR3 is made up of 14 amino acids. Germline lookup yields CDR1 SGDLS and CDR2 YYNGEE. The CDR3 DNA reads TGTGCCAGCAGCGTAGCGGGGGGGCTGGAGACCCAGTACTTC. This codes for CASSVAGGLETQYF.

The chain combines TRBV5-1 with TRBJ2-5; possibly TRBD2 for D (6 bases). V lost 6 bases and J lost 2, with 17 bases in between. This CDR3 has 15 residues. CDR1 is SGHRS, CDR2 YFSETQ, per germline. The CDR3 spells CASTVGTGGQETQYF. For the CDR3, the DNA is TGCGCCAGCACCGTTGGGACTGGGGGGCAAGAGACCCAGTACTTC.

This clonotype came up many times. The gene calls are TRBV29-1 and TRBJ1-5; possibly TRBD1 for D (6 bases). CDR1 and CDR2 from the germline V gene are SQVTM and ANQGSEA. With 4 bases removed from V and 3 bases from J, the gap between germline ends came to 10 bases. This CDR3 has 13 amino acids. CDR3 residues: CSVGGGYNQPQHF. The CDR3 DNA reads as TGCAGCGTTGGGGGGGGCTACAATCAGCCCCAGCATTTT.

The genes are TRBV20-1 and TRBJ2-1, with TRBD1 identical over 10 bases. V lost 2 bases and J lost 7; bases outside the gene matches: 8. This CDR3 has 15 residues. Germline CDR1 DFQATT, CDR2 SNEGSKA (reference sequence). The CDR3 sequence is CSARIPRTGGNEQFF. The CDR3 DNA sequence: TGCAGTGCTAGAATCCCACGGACAGGGGGAAATGAGCAGTTCTTC.

The sample holds a few counts of this clonotype. The rearrangement links TRBV9 to TRBJ2-5, with D perhaps TRBD1 (6 bases). Germline values: CDR1 SGDLS, CDR2 YYNGEE. V was trimmed by 2 bases and J by 2 bases, leaving 10 bases between them. This CDR3 is built from 14 residues. CDR3 DNA sequence: TGTGCCAGCAGCGTTACAGGGTTACAAGAGACCCAGTACTTC. Protein: CASSVTGLQETQYF.

This clonotype was picked up many times. The chain joins TRBV20-1 to TRBJ2-3; D assignment may be TRBD1 or TRBD2 (5 bases each). V gave up 5 bases and J gave up 0 bases, with 15 bases separating them. The CDR3 has 15 residues. Germline-derived CDR1 and CDR2 are DFQATT and SNEGSKA (reference sequence). The CDR3 DNA follows: TGCAGTGCTCAGAAGCCGGGGCGGAGCACAGATACGCAGTATTTT. Protein product: CSAQKPGRSTDTQYF.

A few counts support this clonotype. This chain links TRBV9 with TRBJ2-2, with 8 bases lining up with TRBD1. The length of the CDR3 is 14 residues. CDR1 is SGDLS and CDR2 is YYNGEE in the germline V gene. The V segment lost 7 bases and the J segment 4 bases; nucleotides outside the gene matches: 6. The CDR3 DNA is TGTGCCAGCGGACAGGGACAGACCACCGGGGAGCTGTTTTTT. Protein: CASGQGQTTGELFF.

The sample holds many counts of this clonotype. This chain connects TRBV4-1 to TRBJ1-4; 7 bases line up with TRBD1. V lost 1 base and J lost 8; bases outside the gene matches: 7. Germline values: CDR1 MGHRA, CDR2 YSYEKL. CDR3 length: 15 amino acids. The CDR3 protein is CASSQGSGGNEKLFF. CDR3 coding DNA: TGCGCCAGCAGCCAAGGGTCAGGGGGTAACGAAAAACTGTTTTTT.

This sequence joins TRBV20-1 and TRBJ2-7, with D possibly TRBD2 on 5 matching bases. The V gene's germline CDR1 is DFQATT and CDR2 SNEGSKA (reference sequence). The CDR3 has 15 amino acids. The V end lost 0 bases, the J end lost 1 base, and 13 bases lay between the germline ends. The CDR3 sequence is CSARDRTGMSYEQYF. CDR3 in DNA: TGCAGTGCTAGAGATCGGACGGGGATGTCCTACGAGCAGTACTTC.

This clonotype has a handful of counts. The V call is TRBV7-2, the J call TRBJ1-3, with D possibly being TRBD1 (5 bases). With 7 bases removed from V and 4 bases from J, the gap between germline ends came to 23 bases. CDR3 length: 17 amino acids. From germline, CDR1 is SGHTA and CDR2 FQGNSA. The CDR3 reads CASTPMTRVFPGNTIYF. As DNA, the CDR3 is TGTGCCAGCACCCCAATGACCAGGGTTTTCCCCGGAAACACCATATATTTT.

The table lists this clonotype with a few counts. The chain couples TRBV9 to TRBJ2-3, with TRBD1 matching over 8 bases. The CDR3 runs to 15 residues. Germline loops: CDR1 SGDLS, CDR2 YYNGEE. The V segment lost 3 bases and the J segment 7 bases; nucleotides outside the gene matches: 10. For the CDR3, the DNA is TGTGCCAGCAGCGCCCAGGACAGGGTGGGGCATACGCAGTATTTT. Protein product: CASSAQDRVGHTQYF. The full variable domain, with the rest looked up from reference TRBV9 and TRBJ2-3, is DSGVTQTPKHLITATGQRVTLRCSPRSGDLSVYWYQQSLDQGLQFLIQYYNGEERAKGNILERFSAQQFPDLHSELNLSSLELGDSALYFCASSAQDRVGHTQYFGPGTRLTVL.

This clonotype was counted a few times. The chain carries TRBV2 and TRBJ2-7, with D possibly being TRBD2 (7 bases). Between the trimmed V and J ends, which lost 5 bases and 3 bases, there was a span of 17 bases. Germline values: CDR1 SNHLY, CDR2 FYNNEI. CDR3 length: 15 residues. CDR3 coding DNA: TGTGCCAGCAGTAGGGGGGGCAATAGGAACTACGAGCAGTACGTC. Protein: CASSRGGNRNYEQYV.

This clonotype came up a few times. A much bigger clone sits one base away, suggesting this may be a read error. V and J are TRBV7-9 and TRBJ2-5; no clear D. The CDR3 spans 12 residues. The germline V gene has CDR1 SEHNR and CDR2 FQNEAQ (reference sequence). V lost 1 base and J lost 4, with 4 bases in between. The CDR3 coding sequence is TGTGCCAGCAGCTTAGTCCCAGAGACCCAGTACTTC. It codes for CASSLVPETQYF.

This clonotype was counted at least ten times. J is TRBJ1-6 and V is TRBV4-2; D is unclear. V was shortened by 0 bases and J by 7 bases, with 13 bases between the two germline ends. Looked up from germline, CDR1 is LGHNA and CDR2 is YNFKEQ. CDR3 length: 16 residues. The CDR3 DNA reads as TGTGCCAGCAGCCAAGAGATGCCGGGTTCCAATTCACCCCTCCACTTT. The encoded protein is CASSQEMPGSNSPLHF.

A few counts support this clonotype. This chain joins TRBV11-2 and TRBJ1-2, with D hard to call. The CDR3 is 13 residues long. The germline gives CDR1 SGHAT, CDR2 FQNNGV. V lost 0 bases to trimming and J lost 7 bases, with 9 bases between them. The CDR3 DNA is TGTGCCAGCAGCTTAGATGTAAGGGTTGGCTACACCTTC. As protein: CASSLDVRVGYTF. Using reference TRBV11-2 and TRBJ1-2 for the parts outside the CDR3, the full variable domain is EAGVAQSPRYKIIEKRQSVAFWCNPISGHATLYWYQQILGQGPKLLIQFQNNGVVDDSQLPKDRFSAERLKGVDSTLKIQPAKLEDSAVYLCASSLDVRVGYTFGSGTRLTVV.

A few counts support this clonotype. The genes are TRBV7-6 and TRBJ1-6; tentatively, D is TRBD1 (5 bases). The CDR3 is 15 amino acids. V was trimmed by 1 base and J by 7 bases, leaving 11 bases between them. Germline V CDR1 and CDR2: SGHVS, FNYEAQ. CDR3 loop: CASSLVGEANSPLHF. In DNA form, the CDR3 reads TGTGCCAGCAGCTTAGTAGGGGAGGCGAATTCACCCCTCCACTTT.